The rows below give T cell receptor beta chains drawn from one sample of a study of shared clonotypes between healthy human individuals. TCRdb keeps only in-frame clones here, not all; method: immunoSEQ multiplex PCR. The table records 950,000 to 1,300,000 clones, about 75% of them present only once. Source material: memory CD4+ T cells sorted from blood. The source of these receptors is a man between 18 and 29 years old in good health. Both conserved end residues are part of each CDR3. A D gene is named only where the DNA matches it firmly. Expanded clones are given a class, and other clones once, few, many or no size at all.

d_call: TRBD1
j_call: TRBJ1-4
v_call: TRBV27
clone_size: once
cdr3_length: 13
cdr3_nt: TGTGCCAGCAGCCAGACAGGGAACGAAAAACTGTTTTTT
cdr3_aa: CASSQTGNEKLFF

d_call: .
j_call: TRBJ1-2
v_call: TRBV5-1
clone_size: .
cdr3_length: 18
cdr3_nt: TGCGCCAGCAGCTCCGGAGGAGGGAGGGGAGAAGGAGTTTATGGCTACACCTTC
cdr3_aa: CASSSGGGRGEGVYGYTF

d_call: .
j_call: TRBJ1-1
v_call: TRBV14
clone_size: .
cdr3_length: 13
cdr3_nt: TGTGCCAGCAGCCCTCGGCGGAACACTGAAGCTTTCTTT
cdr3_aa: CASSPRRNTEAFF

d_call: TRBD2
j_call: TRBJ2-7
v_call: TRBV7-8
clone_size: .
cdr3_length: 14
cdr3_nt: TGTGCCAGCAGCCTATCGGGGGGTTACTACGAGCAGTACTTC
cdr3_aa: CASSLSGGYYEQYF

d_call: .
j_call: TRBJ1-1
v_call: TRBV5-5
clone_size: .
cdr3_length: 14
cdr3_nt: TGTGCCAGCAGCTGGACCCACATGAACACTGAAGCTTTCTTT
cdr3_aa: CASSWTHMNTEAFF

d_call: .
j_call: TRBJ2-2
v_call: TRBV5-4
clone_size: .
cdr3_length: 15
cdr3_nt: TGTGCCAGCAGCTTGGCCGTAAGGGAAACCGGGGAGCTGTTTTTT
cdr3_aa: CASSLAVRETGELFF

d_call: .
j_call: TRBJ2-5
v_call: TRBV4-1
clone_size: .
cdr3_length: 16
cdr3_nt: TGCGCCAGCAGCCAAGCACTAGGGATGGGACGAGAGACCCAGTACTTC
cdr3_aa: CASSQALGMGRETQYF

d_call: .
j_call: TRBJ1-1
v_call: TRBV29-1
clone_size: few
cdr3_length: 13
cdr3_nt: TGCAGCGTTGGTGCAGGTCGGTACACTGAAGCTTTCTTT
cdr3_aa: CSVGAGRYTEAFF

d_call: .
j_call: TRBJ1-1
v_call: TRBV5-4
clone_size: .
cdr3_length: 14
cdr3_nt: TGTGCCAGCAGCCGTCTAGACCTGGACGCTGAAGCTTTCTTT
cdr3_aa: CASSRLDLDAEAFF

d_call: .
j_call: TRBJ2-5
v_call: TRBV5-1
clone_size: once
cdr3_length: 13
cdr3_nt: TGCGCCAGCAGCTTAGACCCTGGAGAGACCCAGTACTTC
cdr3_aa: CASSLDPGETQYF

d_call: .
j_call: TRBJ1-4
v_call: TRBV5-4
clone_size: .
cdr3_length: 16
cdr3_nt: TGTGCCAGCAGCTTGGCCCCCACGGGGGCAGGTGAAAAACTGTTTTTT
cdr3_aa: CASSLAPTGAGEKLFF

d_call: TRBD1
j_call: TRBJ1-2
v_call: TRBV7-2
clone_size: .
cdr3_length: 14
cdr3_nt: TGTGCCAGCAGCTTTCCCGGGACAGCTAATGGCTACACCTTC
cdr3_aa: CASSFPGTANGYTF

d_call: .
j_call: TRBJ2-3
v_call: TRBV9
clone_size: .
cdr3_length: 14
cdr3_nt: TGTGCCAGCAGCGTAGCGGGTTCCCCAGATACGCAGTATTTT
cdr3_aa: CASSVAGSPDTQYF

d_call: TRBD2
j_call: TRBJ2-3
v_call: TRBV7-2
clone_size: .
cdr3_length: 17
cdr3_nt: TGTGCCAGCAGCTTAGCGTCCAGCGGGAGAAACACAGATACGCAGTATTTT
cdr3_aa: CASSLASSGRNTDTQYF

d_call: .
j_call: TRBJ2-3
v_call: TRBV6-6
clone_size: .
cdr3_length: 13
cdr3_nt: TGTGCCACCGGGCTGGGGTATACAGATACGCAGTATTTT
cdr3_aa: CATGLGYTDTQYF

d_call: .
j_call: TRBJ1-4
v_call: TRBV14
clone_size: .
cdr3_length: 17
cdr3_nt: TGTGCCAGCAGCCAAGAGTCCCAGGGACCAACTAATGAAAAACTGTTTTTT
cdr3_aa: CASSQESQGPTNEKLFF

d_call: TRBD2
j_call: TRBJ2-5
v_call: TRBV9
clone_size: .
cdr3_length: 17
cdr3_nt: TGTGCCAGCAGCCCTGGACTAGCGGGGGGGCGGGGCGAGACCCAGTACTTC
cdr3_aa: CASSPGLAGGRGETQYF

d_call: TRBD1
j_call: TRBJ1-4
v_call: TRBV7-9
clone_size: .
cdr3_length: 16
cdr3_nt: TGTGCCAGCAGCCCTGGACAGGGGGCTATTAATGAAAAACTGTTTTTT
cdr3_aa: CASSPGQGAINEKLFF

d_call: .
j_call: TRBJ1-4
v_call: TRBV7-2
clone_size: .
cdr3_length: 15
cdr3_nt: TGTGCCAGCAGCTTTAATACAGGGTCGGGGGAAAAACTGTTTTTT
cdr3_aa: CASSFNTGSGEKLFF

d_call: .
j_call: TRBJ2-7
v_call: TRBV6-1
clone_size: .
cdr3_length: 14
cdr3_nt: TGTGCCAGCAGAGGGCCGGGAAAGGCCTACGAGCAGTACTTC
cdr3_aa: CASRGPGKAYEQYF

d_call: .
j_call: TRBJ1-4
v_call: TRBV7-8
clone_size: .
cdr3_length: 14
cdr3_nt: TGTGCCAGCAGCTCCAGGGAGGCTAATGAAAAACTGTTTTTT
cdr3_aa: CASSSREANEKLFF

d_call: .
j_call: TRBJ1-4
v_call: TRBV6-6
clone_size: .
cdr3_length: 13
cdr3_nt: TGTGCCAGCCAGGGGTCGACTAATGAAAAACTGTTTTTT
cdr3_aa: CASQGSTNEKLFF

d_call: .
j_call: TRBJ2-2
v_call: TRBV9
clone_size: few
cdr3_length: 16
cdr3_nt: TGTGCCAGCAGCGTATTGGGACGTCCCAACACCGGGGAGCTGTTTTTT
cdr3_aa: CASSVLGRPNTGELFF

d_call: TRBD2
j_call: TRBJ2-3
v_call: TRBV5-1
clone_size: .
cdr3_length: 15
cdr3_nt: TGCGCCAGCAGCTTCAGCGGGAGGAACACAGATACGCAGTATTTT
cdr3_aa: CASSFSGRNTDTQYF

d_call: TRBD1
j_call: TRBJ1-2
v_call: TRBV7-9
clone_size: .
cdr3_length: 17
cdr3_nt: TGTGCCAGCAGCTTAGGGGGGACAGGGGGCCGAGTTTATGGCTACACCTTC
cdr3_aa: CASSLGGTGGRVYGYTF

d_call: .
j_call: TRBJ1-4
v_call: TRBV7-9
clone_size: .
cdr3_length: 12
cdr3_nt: TGTGCCAGCAGCTTAGGGTGGGAAAAACCGTTTTTT
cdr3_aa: CASSLGWEKPFF

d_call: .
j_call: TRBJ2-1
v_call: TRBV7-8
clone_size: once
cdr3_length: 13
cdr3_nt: TGTGCCAGCAGCTTAGGGGCCGACAATGAGCAGTTCTTC
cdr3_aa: CASSLGADNEQFF

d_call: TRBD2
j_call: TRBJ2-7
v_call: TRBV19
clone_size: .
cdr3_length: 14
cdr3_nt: TGTGCCAGTAGTGAGTCCGGGGGTAGCGGGAGACGGTACTTC
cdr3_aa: CASSESGGSGRRYF

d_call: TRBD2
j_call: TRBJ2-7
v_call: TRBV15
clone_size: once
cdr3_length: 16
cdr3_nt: TGTGCCACCAGCAGAGGGGGACTAGCGGGAGTTTACGAGCAGTACTTC
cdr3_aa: CATSRGGLAGVYEQYF

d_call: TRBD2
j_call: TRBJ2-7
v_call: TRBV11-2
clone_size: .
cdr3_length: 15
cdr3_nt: TGTGCCAGCAGCTTATCAGCGACTAGCGGGACCGAGCAGTACTTC
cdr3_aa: CASSLSATSGTEQYF

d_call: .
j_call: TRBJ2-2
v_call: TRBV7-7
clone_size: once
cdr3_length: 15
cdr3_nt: TGTGCTAGCAGCTTGGGACCCGCGAACACCGGGGAGCTGTTTTTT
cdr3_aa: CASSLGPANTGELFF

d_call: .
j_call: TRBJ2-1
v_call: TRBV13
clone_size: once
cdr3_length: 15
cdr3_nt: TGTGCCAGCAGCTCAGGGGACATTTTTAACAATGAGCAGTTCTTC
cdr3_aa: CASSSGDIFNNEQFF

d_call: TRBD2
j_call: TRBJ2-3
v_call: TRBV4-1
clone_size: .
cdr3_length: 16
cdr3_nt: TGCGCCAGCAGCCAAGGGGAGGGAGGAAGGGCAGATACGCAGTATTTT
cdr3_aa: CASSQGEGGRADTQYF